These 9 T cell receptor beta chains originate from one sample sequenced in a study of OX40 agonist ivuxolimab in advanced cancers. Libraries were prepared by immunoSEQ multiplex PCR; TCRdb keeps only in-frame clonotypes and omits some of them. The sample lists tens of thousands of clones; approximately 91% were seen once. The sample in question was CD4+ or CD8+ T cells sorted from blood, obtained in a trial of the OX40 agonist ivuxolimab. Receptor source: an adult with an advanced solid tumor such as melanoma, head and neck, liver or kidney cancer.

This chain uses TRBV2 with TRBJ2-1; D is ambiguous. CDR3 size: 15 residues. V was trimmed by 1 base and J by 1 base, leaving 8 bases between them. Germline lookup yields CDR1 SNHLY and CDR2 FYNNEI. The CDR3 DNA is TGTGCCAGCAGTGAAGGTGGCTCTTCCTACAATGAGCAGTTCTTC. Translated, it gives CASSEGGSSYNEQFF.

The chain carries TRBV19 and TRBJ2-7; 7 bases agree with TRBD2. The CDR3 is made up of 13 amino acids. CDR1 LNHDA and CDR2 SQIVND come from the germline V gene (reference sequence). Trimming removed 3 bases from V and 5 bases from J; junction bases left unmatched: 4. The CDR3 region is CASSMQGGHEQYF. The DNA for the CDR3 is TGTGCCAGTAGTATGCAGGGAGGGCACGAGCAGTACTTC.

V and J are TRBV11-2 and TRBJ2-1; 9 bases are a match to TRBD2. This CDR3 region has 16 residues. The germline V gene encodes CDR1 SGHAT and CDR2 FQNNGV. The J segment lost 1 base and the V segment lost 5 bases, leaving 6 bases of the junction unmatched. The CDR3 DNA is TGTGCCAGCAGCAAACAAGCGGGGGGATCCTACAATGAGCAGTTCTTC. Translated: CASSKQAGGSYNEQFF.

The V gene is TRBV28, the J gene TRBJ1-5, with TRBD1 as a possible D gene (5 bases). The CDR3 runs to 17 residues. Germline V CDR1 and CDR2: MDHEN, SYDVKM. The ends were cut back, 9 bases at V and 1 base at J, with 22 bases in the middle. The CDR3 region is CASRGPWPGKSNQPQHF. CDR3 bases: TGTGCCAGTAGGGGCCCATGGCCGGGAAAAAGCAATCAGCCCCAGCATTTT.

The chain carries TRBV2 and TRBJ1-4; TRBD1 might be the D (5 bases). The length of the CDR3 is 11 residues. The germline V and J ends were trimmed by 10 bases and 11 bases, with 14 bases remaining between them. Germline assignment: CDR1 SNHLY and CDR2 FYNNEI. CDR3 residues: CATSRGNKLFF. The CDR3 bases are TGTGCCACCTCTCGGGGGAATAAACTGTTTTTT.

The CDR3 DNA reads as TGCAGCGTTGAGGGCCTGAACACTGAAGCTTTCTTT. Encoded protein: CSVEGLNTEAFF. The chain links TRBV29-1 to TRBJ1-1; D is ambiguous. The V gene lost 3 bases and the J gene lost 0 bases, with 5 bases spanning the gap. Germline CDR1 and CDR2: SQVTM and ANQGSEA. This CDR3 has 12 residues.

This chain connects TRBV4-2 to TRBJ1-1; TRBD1 might be the D (6 bases). With 3 bases removed from V and 2 bases from J, the gap between germline ends came to 10 bases. Germline-derived CDR1 and CDR2 are LGHNA and YNFKEQ. The CDR3 consists of 14 residues. The CDR3 region is CASSQDSLNTEAFF. CDR3 DNA sequence: TGTGCCAGCAGCCAGGACAGTCTTAACACTGAAGCTTTCTTT.

This clone was counted between two and nine times. V is TRBV9 and J is TRBJ2-5; weak D call: TRBD1 (5 bases). Between the trimmed V and J ends, which lost 5 bases and 5 bases, there was a span of 16 bases. CDR1 is SGDLS and CDR2 is YYNGEE in the germline V gene. This CDR3 spans 14 amino acids. CDR3 sequence reads: CASSPPGWGETQYF. As DNA, the CDR3 is TGTGCCAGCAGTCCCCCAGGGTGGGGTGAGACCCAGTACTTC.

The chain employs TRBV13 and TRBJ2-2, with D unresolved. The V end was cut by 4 bases, the J end by 4 bases, with 4 bases between. Germline CDR1 reads PRHDT; CDR2 reads FYEKMQ (reference sequence). This CDR3 has 12 residues. CDR3 coding DNA: TGTGCCAGCAGCTCCAGCACCGGGGAGCTGTTTTTT. It codes for CASSSSTGELFF.